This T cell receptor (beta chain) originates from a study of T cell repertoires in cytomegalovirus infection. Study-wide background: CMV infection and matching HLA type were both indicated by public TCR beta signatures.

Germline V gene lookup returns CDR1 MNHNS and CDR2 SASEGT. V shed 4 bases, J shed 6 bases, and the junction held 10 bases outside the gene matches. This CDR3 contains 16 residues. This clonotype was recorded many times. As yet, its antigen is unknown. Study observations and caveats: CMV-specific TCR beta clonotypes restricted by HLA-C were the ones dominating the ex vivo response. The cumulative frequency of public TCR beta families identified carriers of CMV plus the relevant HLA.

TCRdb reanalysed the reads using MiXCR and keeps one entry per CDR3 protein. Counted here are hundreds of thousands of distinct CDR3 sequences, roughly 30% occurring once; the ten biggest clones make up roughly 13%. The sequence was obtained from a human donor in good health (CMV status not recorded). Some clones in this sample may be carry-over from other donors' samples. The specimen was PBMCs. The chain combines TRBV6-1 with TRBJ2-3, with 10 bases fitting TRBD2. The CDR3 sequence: CASSGRGTSVLDTQYF. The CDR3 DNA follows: TGTGCCAGCAGTGGCAGGGGGACTAGCGTTTTGGATACGCAGTATTTT.